This record looks at one TCR beta chain sequence and its context. Its specific antigen is unknown. Per-base qualities were not stored, and no clone one base away is much larger. This entry belongs to a study of PD-1 blockade in mismatch repair-deficient tumors listed by TCRdb under 2017. With respect to the entire study: Between late 2013 and late 2016, 75 to 95 consecutive patients with about 11 mismatch repair-deficient cancer types, all previously treated and progressing, were enrolled in the trial. Tumor-associated T cell clones were tracked in the peripheral blood of patients responding to PD-1 blockade by deep sequencing of TCR CDR3 regions.

What the work shows at the level of the full study, not this receptor alone: After pembrolizumab, tumor-resident clones, which were often undetectable in blood before treatment, expanded rapidly and then contracted, generally ahead of radiologic responses. Clonal expansion was elicited by three of seven peptides, and over a hundred unique blood TCRs were yielded, roughly seven of which were also found in tumor; all positive peptides were derived from frameshift mutations.

Trimming takes 5 bases off V and 4 bases off J; junction bases not matched to a gene: 4. The CDR3 runs 14 amino acids, cysteine and phenylalanine included. The sequence is cut down to CDR3 DNA, 42 bases in frame from base 1. The germline V gene specifies SGHVS as CDR1 and FNYEAQ as CDR2. According to the study, the label for this sample's time point signals: approximately ten-day in vitro stimulation with candidate neoantigen peptide 6. For each enrolled patient, mismatch repair deficiency was established using either polymerase chain reaction or immunohistochemistry. TCR sequencing was carried out for three patients who responded to pembrolizumab therapy. Seven ELISpot-reactive candidate neoantigen peptides were each used in a roughly 10-day in vitro stimulation before TCR sequencing. A control culture lacking peptide was run in an identical manner and was used as the baseline for calculation of clone fold changes. Pembrolizumab PD-1 blockade was prospectively tested in advanced mismatch repair-deficient cancers, regardless of tissue of origin, in the phase II trial.

The receptor library was made with the immunoSEQ multiplex PCR assay. The authors processed their data as follows. A clone was classified as neoantigen-specific if the clone expanded significantly in response to the relevant peptide and did not expand significantly in response to any other peptide tested. This immuneACCESS table, as held by TCRdb, lists in-frame sequences with V and J called but not all clones. Of the missing ones, under half trace to an unresolved V gene in checked studies; the others have no known cause. For V, J and clone size, that table is used; D and trimming come from the DNA. The table for this sample lists roughly 14,000 clones; approximately 86% of them were counted only once. Jointly, the top ten make up 4% to 5.5% of the sample.

This specimen was cells cultured in vitro, taken from a patient treated with pembrolizumab. The chain joins TRBV7-6 to TRBJ2-7; 11 junctional bases match TRBD1. This sequence was found in an adult with mismatch repair-deficient cancer. Read as DNA, the sequence is TGTGCCAGCAGCCCGGGACAGGGGGGGTACGAGCAGTACTTC. It specifies CASSPGQGGYEQYF.